Here is one T cell receptor beta chain with its context. There is no known antigen for this receptor. Base qualities are not provided; no much larger clone lies one nucleotide away. To sequence the TCRbeta CDR3 region, genomic DNA was isolated from the sorted cells. The immunoSEQ Assay was used to sequence the TCRbeta CDR3 regions. What TCRdb holds here is the immuneACCESS table cut down to in-frame rearrangements. Part of the clones is not present; checked against another copy, under half of the missing clones reflect an unresolved V gene, and the others are unexplained. The sample contains 100,000 to 110,000 clones, about 91% of them found a single time. The top ten hold approximately 0.58% of the sample. This entry belongs to a study of OX40 agonist ivuxolimab in advanced cancers. Concerning the study at large: Ivuxolimab was a fully human IgG2 agonistic monoclonal antibody targeting the costimulatory receptor OX40 (CD134). Intravenous ivuxolimab was administered to patients every 2 weeks at six dose levels: 0.01, 0.1, 0.3, 1.5, 3 and 10 mg/kg. Of the roughly 50 dose-escalation patients, hepatocellular carcinoma was present in around 20, melanoma in around 15, renal cell carcinoma in 9 and head and neck cancer in 9. In the dose-escalation cohort, 70% to 90% of patients were male, and the mean age was roughly 60 years with a range of roughly 20 to 80. Prior anti-PD-1, anti-PD-L1 or anti-CTLA-4 therapy was permitted, and checkpoint inhibitors had been received by approximately 39% of dose-escalation patients. Partial responses occurred in three dose-escalation patients, of whom one had hepatocellular carcinoma and two had cutaneous melanoma. The point of sequencing TCRbeta in the periphery was to test whether ivuxolimab changed TCR sequence diversity and drove clonal T-cell expansion. The monotherapy dose-escalation portion (N of about 50 patients) of the phase I ivuxolimab trial is reported in the paper.

The trial excluded patients who had a history of autoimmune disease or who were on systemic immunosuppression. Peripheral blood for TCR sequencing was collected from all dose cohorts at baseline, on cycle 4 day 1, and on cycle 7 day 1. Samples were obtained from an open-label, multicenter, first-in-human phase I dose-escalation trial of ivuxolimab. Adults with locally advanced or metastatic melanoma, renal cell, hepatocellular, or head and neck squamous cell carcinoma were enrolled in the trial. Before TCR sequencing, CD4+ T cells and CD8+ T cells from peripheral blood were sorted into separate populations. Trimming removed 4 bases from V and 4 bases from J; the gene matches leave 8 bases unexplained. CDR1 SGDLS and CDR2 YYNGEE are derived from the germline V gene. Including the terminal cysteine and phenylalanine, the CDR3 comprises 16 residues. CDR3 DNA only is kept here, 48 bases in frame from base 1.

Results the study describes overall, beyond this receptor: Low levels of normalized T-cell clonal expansion were also seen in some patients who did not respond. The antigen specificity of the peripheral T cells that underwent clonal expansion was not determined. On average, CD8+ T cells showed more expanded clones than CD4+ T cells after ivuxolimab. In the 0.1-3.0 mg/kg groups, partial responders were among the patients with the lowest normalized peripheral clonal expansion, particularly in CD8+ T cells. At doses from 0.1 to 3.0 mg/kg, clonal expansion was seen in both CD4+ and CD8+ blood T cells between baseline and week 6.

The sample here was CD4+ or CD8+ T cells sorted from blood, taken in a trial of the OX40 agonist ivuxolimab. This clonotype was sampled from an adult with an advanced solid tumor such as melanoma, head and neck, liver or kidney cancer. The V and J genes are TRBV9 and TRBJ2-3; the junction holds 11 bases that match TRBD2. The CDR3 here reads CASSITSGSSPDTQYF. The base sequence is TGTGCCAGCAGCATAACTAGCGGGAGTTCCCCAGATACGCAGTATTTT.